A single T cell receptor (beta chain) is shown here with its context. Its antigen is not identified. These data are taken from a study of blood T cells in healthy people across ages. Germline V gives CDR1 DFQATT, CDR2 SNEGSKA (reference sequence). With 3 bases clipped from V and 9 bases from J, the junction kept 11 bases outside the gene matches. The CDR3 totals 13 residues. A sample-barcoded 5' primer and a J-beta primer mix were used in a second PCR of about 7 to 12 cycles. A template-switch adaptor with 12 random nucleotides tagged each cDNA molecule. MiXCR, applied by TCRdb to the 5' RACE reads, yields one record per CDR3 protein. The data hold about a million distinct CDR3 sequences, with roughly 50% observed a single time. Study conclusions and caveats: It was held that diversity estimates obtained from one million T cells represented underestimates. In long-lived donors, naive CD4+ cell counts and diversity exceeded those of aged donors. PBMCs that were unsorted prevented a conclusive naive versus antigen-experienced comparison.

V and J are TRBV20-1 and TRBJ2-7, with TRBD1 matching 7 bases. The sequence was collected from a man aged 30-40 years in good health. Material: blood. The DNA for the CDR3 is TGCAGTGCTAGTAACCGTCAGGGGGACGGGCAGTACTTC. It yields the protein CSASNRQGDGQYF.